Each of the 29 T cell receptor beta chains below was sequenced from the same sample in a study of blood T cell repertoires in COVID-19. TCRdb's table, derived via immunoSEQ multiplex PCR, lists solely in-frame clones and lacks some. The sample carries around 180,000 clones, approximately 89% recorded once. The material sequenced was PBMCs or T cells enriched from blood (not recorded which). Source of these receptors: a woman in her thirties or forties with acute COVID-19.

This clone has ten or more counts. The rearrangement links TRBV21-1 to TRBJ2-3; TRBD2, the D gene given by the table, was not confirmed from the DNA. TRBV21-1 is a pseudogene. There are 15 residues in the CDR3. The CDR3 DNA is TGTGCCAGCAGCCCGAGACGGGGGACTAGGGATACGCAGTATTTT. Its protein is CASSPRRGTRDTQYF.

This clone has just one count. This sequence joins TRBV30 and TRBJ1-5; D is unclear. CDR3 length equals 12 residues. Germline-derived CDR1 and CDR2 are GTSNPN and SVGIG (reference sequence). V was clipped by 1 base and J by 6 bases, with 7 bases between them. For the CDR3, the DNA is TGTGCCTGGAGTGCAGACATTCAGCCCCAGCATTTT. Its protein product is CAWSADIQPQHF.

The table lists this clone with a count of one. The rearrangement joins TRBV24-1 to TRBJ2-2; possible D gene TRBD2, 6 bases. Germline loops: CDR1 KGHDR, CDR2 SFDVKD. CDR3 size: 14 residues. V was cut by 5 bases and J by 6 bases, with 12 bases left in between. CDR3 amino acids: CATSVSGRPGELFF. The DNA of the CDR3 is TGTGCCACCAGTGTGTCAGGGAGGCCCGGGGAGCTGTTTTTT.

CDR3 loop: CASSQRQPNTGELFF. Written as DNA, the CDR3 is TGTGCCAGCAGCCAGCGGCAGCCGAACACCGGGGAGCTGTTTTTT. This rearrangement joins TRBV6-6 to TRBJ2-2; D might be TRBD2 (5 bases). CDR1 and CDR2 from the germline V gene are MNHNY and SVGAGI (reference sequence). V gave up 6 bases and J gave up 0 bases, with 11 bases separating them. The CDR3 runs 15 residues.

This chain joins TRBV7-9 and TRBJ2-3; TRBD2 aligns across 9 bases. J was trimmed by 2 bases and V by 1 base; bases with no gene match: 10. This CDR3 is 18 amino acids long. CDR1 and CDR2 from the germline V gene are SEHNR and FQNEAQ (reference sequence). The CDR3 DNA reads as TGTGCCAGCAGCTTAGTATTGTCGACTAGCGGAGTCACAGATACGCAGTATTTT. Translated: CASSLVLSTSGVTDTQYF. The full variable domain, completed using reference TRBV7-9 and TRBJ2-3, is DTGVSQNPRHKITKRGQNVTFRCDPISEHNRLYWYRQTLGQGPEFLTYFQNEAQLEKSRLLSDRFSAERPKGSFSTLEIQRTEQGDSAMYLCASSLVLSTSGVTDTQYFGPGTRLTVL.

The V and J genes are TRBV5-1 and TRBJ2-7; TRBD1 aligns across 8 bases. This CDR3 comprises 15 residues. V lost 3 bases to trimming and J lost 4 bases; unmatched junction nucleotides: 9. Germline CDR1 reads SGHRS; CDR2 reads YFSETQ. The CDR3 protein is CASSSTGVGGYEQYF. In DNA, the CDR3 is TGCGCCAGCAGCTCGACAGGGGTAGGCGGGTACGAGCAGTACTTC.

This chain links TRBV7-3 with TRBJ2-5; possibly TRBD1 for D (6 bases). Trimming shortened V by 6 bases and J by 4 bases, and 12 bases separated the two germline ends. This CDR3 has 13 amino acids. Germline CDR1 SGHTA, CDR2 FQGTGA. In DNA, the CDR3 is TGTGCCAGCAGTACAGGGTTCGGAGAGACCCAGTACTTC. This gives the protein CASSTGFGETQYF.

Here the CDR3 DNA reads TGTGCCAGCAGCCAAGATCGGTACCCGTCTTACGAGCAGTACTTC. It is translated as CASSQDRYPSYEQYF. The chain uses TRBV3-1 (or the pseudogene TRBV3-2) and TRBJ2-7; D not resolved. The V gene lost 0 bases and the J gene lost 4 bases, with 13 bases spanning the gap. CDR1 is LGHDT and CDR2 is YNNKEL in the germline V gene (reference sequence). This CDR3 spans 15 amino acids.

The gene calls are TRBV6-1 and TRBJ2-5; D unresolved. V was clipped by 2 bases and J by 2 bases, with 15 bases between them. Germline CDR1 and CDR2: MNHNS and SASEGT. This CDR3 contains 16 residues. The CDR3 is CASSESKWSVQETQYF. The CDR3 DNA reads TGTGCCAGCAGTGAAAGTAAGTGGTCGGTTCAAGAGACCCAGTACTTC.

The chain couples TRBV18 to TRBJ2-1; a weak D match, TRBD2 (7 bases). Per the germline V gene, CDR1 is KGHSH and CDR2 is LQKENI. V was cut by 0 bases and J by 6 bases, with 12 bases left in between. This CDR3 contains 15 residues. CDR3 sequence reads: CASSPPVGGGNEQFF. The CDR3 DNA reads as TGTGCCAGCTCACCACCCGTAGGGGGGGGCAATGAGCAGTTCTTC.

The chain links TRBV28 to TRBJ1-1; TRBD1 matches 10 bases. Looked up from germline, CDR1 is MDHEN and CDR2 is SYDVKM. This CDR3 spans 14 amino acids. The V segment lost 11 bases and the J segment 3 bases; nucleotides outside the gene matches: 9. The CDR3 DNA follows: TGTGCCGGAAGGACAGGGGGAAAGTACACTGAAGCTTTCTTT. Amino acid sequence: CAGRTGGKYTEAFF.

The chain joins TRBV30 to TRBJ1-6; D perhaps matches TRBD1 (6 bases). CDR3 length: 15 amino acids. Germline values: CDR1 GTSNPN, CDR2 SVGIG (reference sequence). Trimming removed 1 base at V and 13 bases at J, with 20 bases between. The CDR3 DNA reads TGTGCCTGGAGTGGCACAGGGTATCGGGGACGGCCCCTCCACTTT. The encoded protein is CAWSGTGYRGRPLHF.

The chain couples TRBV5-1 to TRBJ2-1; 12 bases are shared with TRBD2. Looked up from germline, CDR1 is SGHRS and CDR2 is YFSETQ. This CDR3 is built from 16 residues. J gave up 6 bases and V 1 base, and 5 bases lay outside the gene matches. CDR3 sequence: CASSLSSGRGFNEQFF. The CDR3 region has the DNA TGCGCCAGCAGCTTGTCTAGCGGGAGGGGTTTCAATGAGCAGTTCTTC.

V usage is TRBV2 and J usage is TRBJ2-3, with 8 positions matching TRBD2. The trim removed 5 bases at V and 1 base at J, leaving 5 bases unmatched. The CDR3 sequence is 15 residues long. The V gene's germline CDR1 is SNHLY and CDR2 FYNNEI. In DNA, the CDR3 is TGTGCCAGCAGTAGGACTAGCTGGGGCACAGATACGCAGTATTTT. Its translation is CASSRTSWGTDTQYF.

The chain employs TRBV14 and TRBJ2-7; tentatively, D is TRBD2 (6 bases). The CDR3 extends over 16 amino acids. CDR1 and CDR2 (germline): SGHDN, FVKESK. Between the trimmed V and J ends, which lost 1 base and 0 bases, there was a span of 13 bases. In DNA, the CDR3 is TGTGCCAGCAGCCAAGGGCGGGGCCTCCACTCCTACGAGCAGTACTTC. Its translation is CASSQGRGLHSYEQYF.

This clone was recorded only once. The rearrangement joins TRBV4-3 to TRBJ1-5; D gene unclear. Trimming cost V 0 bases and J 2 bases, with 11 bases left between them. The V gene's germline CDR1 is LGHNA and CDR2 YSLEER. The CDR3 has 16 residues. This CDR3 is CASSQDRDTGNQPQHF. CDR3 sequence (DNA): TGCGCCAGCAGCCAAGATCGGGATACTGGCAATCAGCCCCAGCATTTT.

The chain recombines TRBV4-3 with TRBJ1-1; 9 positions match TRBD1. This CDR3 has 14 amino acids. In germline, CDR1 is LGHNA, CDR2 YSLEER. Losses at the gene ends were 2 bases for V and 4 bases for J; bases not matched to a gene: 2. The CDR3 protein is CASSQRQGGTEAFF. CDR3 nucleotides: TGCGCCAGCAGCCAAAGACAGGGGGGCACTGAAGCTTTCTTT.

This chain joins TRBV10-2 and TRBJ1-2; perhaps TRBD1 as D (6 bases). Germline CDR1 and CDR2: WSHSY and SAAADI. This CDR3 region has 14 residues. Trimming removed 4 bases at V and 1 base at J, with 10 bases between. In nucleotides, the CDR3 is TGCGCCAGCAGTGCCCAGGGGCGTAACTATGGCTACACCTTC. Amino acids: CASSAQGRNYGYTF.

This sequence joins TRBV4-3 and TRBJ1-6; 9 bases fit TRBD1. The V segment lost 0 bases and the J segment 9 bases; nucleotides outside the gene matches: 6. The CDR3 runs 16 residues. Germline V CDR1 and CDR2: LGHNA, YSLEER. CDR3 DNA sequence: TGCGCCAGCAGCCAAGATCCGGGACAGGGACCTTCACCCCTCCACTTT. As protein: CASSQDPGQGPSPLHF.

The gene calls are TRBV18 and TRBJ2-7; D possibly corresponds to TRBD2 (5 bases). This CDR3 region has 15 residues. Trimming took off 4 bases at V and 3 bases at J, with 16 bases between the two ends. Germline values: CDR1 KGHSH, CDR2 LQKENI. The chain's CDR3 is CASSLRGPTGYEQYF. The CDR3 bases are TGTGCCAGCTCACTACGCGGGCCAACGGGCTACGAGCAGTACTTC. Full variable domain (rest looked up from reference TRBV18 and TRBJ2-7): NAGVMQNPRHLVRRRGQEARLRCSPMKGHSHVYWYRQLPEEGLKFMVYLQKENIIDESGMPKERFSAEFPKEGPSILRIQQVVRGDSAAYFCASSLRGPTGYEQYFGPGTRLTVT.

The V gene is TRBV28, the J gene TRBJ1-4; a possible D gene is TRBD1 (5 bases). The length of the CDR3 is 15 residues. Germline V CDR1 and CDR2: MDHEN, SYDVKM. Trimming shortened V by 5 bases and J by 3 bases, and 13 bases separated the two germline ends. The CDR3 spells CASSDPQGANEKLFF. CDR3 DNA sequence: TGTGCCAGCAGTGACCCCCAAGGGGCTAATGAAAAACTGTTTTTT.

The V gene is TRBV2, the J gene TRBJ1-2; 9 positions match TRBD1. This CDR3 has 15 amino acids. Germline-derived CDR1 and CDR2 are SNHLY and FYNNEI. Trimming removed 6 bases from V and 2 bases from J; junction bases left unmatched: 7. In nucleotides, the CDR3 is TGTGCCAGCAGGATGACAGGGGGAGGAAACTATGGCTACACCTTC. This gives the protein CASRMTGGGNYGYTF.

A single count supports this clone. The gene calls are TRBV18 and TRBJ1-6; possibly TRBD1 for D (5 bases). Looked up from germline, CDR1 is KGHSH and CDR2 is LQKENI. The V and J ends lost 5 bases and 8 bases respectively, with 13 bases between them. This CDR3 has 14 amino acids. CDR3 nucleotide sequence: TGTGCCAGCTCAGCGACAGACAACTATTCACCCCTCCACTTT. As protein: CASSATDNYSPLHF.

The V and J genes are TRBV19 and TRBJ2-7, with D perhaps matching TRBD2 (5 bases). Per the germline V gene, CDR1 is LNHDA and CDR2 is SQIVND (reference sequence). Trimming removed 5 bases from V and 3 bases from J, with 8 bases in between. The CDR3 sequence is 12 residues long. The DNA of the CDR3 is TGTGCCAGTAGTGAGGGCAACTACGAGCAGTACTTC. It encodes CASSEGNYEQYF.

This clone appeared a single time. This rearrangement joins TRBV30 to TRBJ2-7; 8 bases map to TRBD1. The CDR3 length is 14 residues. V trimming: 2 bases; J trimming: 1 base; junction bases outside the gene matches: 4. Germline CDR1 is GTSNPN and CDR2 is SVGIG (reference sequence). The CDR3 DNA reads TGTGCCTGGAGTCTCAGGACAGGGTCCTACGAGCAGTACTTC. Translation: CAWSLRTGSYEQYF.

This sequence joins TRBV3-1 (or the pseudogene TRBV3-2) and TRBJ1-3, with D perhaps matching TRBD1 (5 bases). CDR1 is LGHDT, CDR2 YNNKEL, per germline (reference sequence). CDR3 size: 15 residues. Trimming left V 6 bases short and J 0 bases short, with 12 bases between. In DNA form, the CDR3 reads TGTGCCAGCAGTAGGAGGGGCGACTCTGGAAACACCATATATTTT. Translation: CASSRRGDSGNTIYF.

This clone was recorded once. This chain uses TRBV4-3 with TRBJ1-5; 7 nucleotides match TRBD1. The CDR3 is made up of 16 amino acids. Germline V gene data show CDR1 as LGHNA and CDR2 as YSLEER. With V trimmed by 0 bases and J by 7 bases, 9 bases remained unmatched. CDR3 sequence: CASSQDGGRGDQPQHF. The CDR3 DNA sequence: TGCGCCAGCAGCCAAGATGGTGGCAGGGGGGACCAGCCCCAGCATTTT.

This chain links TRBV19 with TRBJ2-2; D perhaps matches TRBD1 (6 bases). The germline gives CDR1 LNHDA, CDR2 SQIVND (reference sequence). The CDR3 is 13 amino acids. The V end was cut by 5 bases, the J end by 3 bases, with 7 bases between. CDR3 DNA: TGTGCCAGTAGTTGGACAGACACCGGGGAGCTGTTTTTT. Translating gives CASSWTDTGELFF.

The chain carries TRBV7-8 and TRBJ1-4; the D gene is possibly TRBD1 (6 bases). The CDR3 has 15 residues. Germline assignment: CDR1 SGHVS and CDR2 FQNEAQ. Trimming took 6 bases from V and 0 from J, leaving 11 bases between them. The CDR3 region is CASSPDRTTNEKLFF. CDR3 nucleotides: TGTGCCAGCAGTCCGGACAGAACAACTAATGAAAAACTGTTTTTT.